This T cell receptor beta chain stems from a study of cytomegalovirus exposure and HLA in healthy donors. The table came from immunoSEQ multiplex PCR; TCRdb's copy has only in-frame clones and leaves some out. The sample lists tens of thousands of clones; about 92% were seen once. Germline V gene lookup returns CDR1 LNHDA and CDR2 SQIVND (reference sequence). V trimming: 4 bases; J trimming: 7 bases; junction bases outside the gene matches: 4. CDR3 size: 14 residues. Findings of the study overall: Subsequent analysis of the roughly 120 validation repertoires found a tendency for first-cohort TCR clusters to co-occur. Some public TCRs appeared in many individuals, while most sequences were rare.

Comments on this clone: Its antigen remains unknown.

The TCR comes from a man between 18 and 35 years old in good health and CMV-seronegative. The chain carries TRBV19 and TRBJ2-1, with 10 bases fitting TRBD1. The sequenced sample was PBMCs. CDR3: CASSTGTGVNEQFF. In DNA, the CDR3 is TGTGCCAGTAGTACCGGGACAGGGGTAAATGAGCAGTTCTTC.